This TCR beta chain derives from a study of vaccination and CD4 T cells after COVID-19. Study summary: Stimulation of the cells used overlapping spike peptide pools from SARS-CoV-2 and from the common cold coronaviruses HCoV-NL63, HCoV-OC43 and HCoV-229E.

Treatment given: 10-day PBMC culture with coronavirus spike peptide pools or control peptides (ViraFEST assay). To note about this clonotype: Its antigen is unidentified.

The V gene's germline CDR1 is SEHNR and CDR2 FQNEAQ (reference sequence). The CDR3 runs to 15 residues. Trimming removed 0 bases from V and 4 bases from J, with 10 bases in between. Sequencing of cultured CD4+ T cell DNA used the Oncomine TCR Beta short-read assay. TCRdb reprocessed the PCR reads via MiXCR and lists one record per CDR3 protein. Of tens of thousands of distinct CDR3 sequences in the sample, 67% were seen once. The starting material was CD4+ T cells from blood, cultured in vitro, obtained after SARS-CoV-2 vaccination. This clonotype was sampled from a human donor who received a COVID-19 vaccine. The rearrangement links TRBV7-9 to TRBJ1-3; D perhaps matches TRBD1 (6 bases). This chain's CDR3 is CASSLAGQSGNTIYF. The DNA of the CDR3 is TGTGCCAGCAGCTTAGCGGGACAATCGGGAAACACCATATATTTT.